The clone carrying this T cell receptor beta chain was observed a single time. Antigen unknown. The primer mix had 60 Vbeta and 13 Jbeta primers. TCRdb keeps only in-frame clones here, not all; method: immunoSEQ multiplex PCR. The repertoire holds approximately 89,000 clones, with roughly 80% as singletons. The data were taken from a study of cytomegalovirus exposure and HLA in healthy donors. General study findings and limits: In a later analysis, specific HLA alleles were associated with over 15,000 TCR beta sequences at a 0.05 false discovery rate. Common viral pathogens were later found to be apparently linked to several of the most significant clusters.

Healthy bone marrow donors formed the donor group. This CDR3 is built from 16 residues. The sequence derives from a man aged 25-40 years in good health and CMV-seropositive. The gene calls are TRBV21-1 and TRBJ1-5; the listed D gene, TRBD1, was not tested against the DNA. TRBV21-1 is noted as a pseudogene. Sequencing was done on a sample of PBMCs. CDR3 in amino acids: CASLQDTTYSNQPQHF. For the CDR3, the DNA is TGTGCCAGCCTACAGGACACTACCTATAGCAATCAGCCCCAGCATTTT.